The 8 T cell receptor beta chains below all came from one sample that was sequenced in a study of blood T cell repertoires in COVID-19. Profiling relied on immunoSEQ multiplex PCR, and the TCRdb table lists in-frame clones only, not all of them. The profile shows around 290,000 clones, 86% of them singletons. Sequencing input: peripheral blood. Source of these receptors: a woman in her 70s with COVID-19, enrolled during active disease.

V gene TRBV27 combines with J gene TRBJ2-5; 7 bases map to TRBD1. Germline V gene lookup returns CDR1 MNHEY and CDR2 SMNVEV (reference sequence). CDR3 size: 14 residues. V lost 6 bases to trimming and J lost 2 bases; unmatched junction nucleotides: 6. The CDR3 DNA reads TGTGCCAGCAGACAGGGACAGCAGCAAGAGACCCAGTACTTC. Translating gives CASRQGQQQETQYF.

The V gene is TRBV29-1, the J gene TRBJ1-1; 8 nucleotides match TRBD1. Germline V CDR1 and CDR2: SQVTM, ANQGSEA. V was clipped by 6 bases and J by 1 base; unmatched bases: 4. The CDR3 spans 13 residues. The CDR3 region has the DNA TGCAGCGTCTCAGGACAGGGGAACACTGAAGCTTTCTTT. Its protein is CSVSGQGNTEAFF. The full variable domain, rest sourced from reference TRBV29-1 and TRBJ1-1, is SAVISQKPSRDICQRGTSLTIQCQVDSQVTMMFWYRQQPGQSLTLIATANQGSEATYESGFVIDKFPISRPNLTFSTLTVSNMSPEDSSIYLCSVSGQGNTEAFFGQGTRLTVV.

As regards this clone: The same CDR3 arises from other DNA sequences in this sample as well. The chain couples TRBV18 to TRBJ2-5, with a tentative D call TRBD2 (6 bases). The germline V and J ends were trimmed by 1 base and 5 bases, with 8 bases remaining between them. Germline CDR1 and CDR2: KGHSH and LQKENI. The CDR3 is 13 residues long. CDR3 sequence: CASSPQGRETQYF. The CDR3 bases are TGTGCCAGCTCACCACAGGGGAGGGAGACCCAGTACTTC.

This sequence joins TRBV10-3 and TRBJ1-4, with 10 nucleotides matching TRBD1. The CDR3 has 17 amino acids. Germline CDR1 is ENHRY and CDR2 is SYGVKD. The V segment lost 2 bases and the J segment 0 bases; nucleotides outside the gene matches: 3. The CDR3 sequence is CAISERDRGATNEKLFF. As DNA, the CDR3 is TGTGCCATCAGTGAGCGGGACAGGGGAGCAACTAATGAAAAACTGTTTTTT.

V is TRBV2 and J is TRBJ1-1; 10 positions agree with TRBD1. Trimming removed 9 bases from V and 5 bases from J; junction bases left unmatched: 6. From germline, CDR1 is SNHLY and CDR2 FYNNEI. This CDR3 is 13 amino acids long. CDR3 in amino acids: CARVRDRGTEAFF. The CDR3 DNA is TGTGCCAGGGTTCGGGACAGGGGAACTGAAGCTTTCTTT.

This clone was picked up a small number of times. The gene calls are TRBV5-1 and TRBJ1-1, with 9 bases lining up with TRBD1. V was pared by 0 bases and J by 8 bases, with 11 bases of the junction left unmatched. The CDR3 spans 16 residues. Germline V CDR1 and CDR2: SGHRS, YFSETQ. CDR3 sequence reads: CASSLAGSLTGGEAFF. For the CDR3, the DNA is TGCGCCAGCAGCTTGGCCGGGTCCCTTACAGGGGGCGAAGCTTTCTTT.

J is TRBJ2-1 and V is TRBV5-1; 8 nucleotides match TRBD1. Germline lookup yields CDR1 SGHRS and CDR2 YFSETQ. CDR3 length equals 15 residues. The V gene end was trimmed by 2 bases and the J gene end by 0 bases; junction bases not matched to a gene: 1. The CDR3 DNA is TGCGCCAGCAGCTTTCAGGGGGCCTCCTACAATGAGCAGTTCTTC. Translating gives CASSFQGASYNEQFF.

The count of this clone is one. The identical CDR3 is also encoded by other nucleotide sequences in the sample. V gene TRBV18 combines with J gene TRBJ1-5; D unclear. V was shortened by 3 bases and J by 4 bases, with 7 bases between the two germline ends. Germline lookup yields CDR1 KGHSH and CDR2 LQKENI. The CDR3 length is 13 residues. The CDR3 is CASSPGENQPQHF. The CDR3 DNA reads as TGTGCCAGCTCACCCGGAGAGAATCAGCCCCAGCATTTT.